This T cell receptor (beta chain) was sequenced in a study of T cell responses to AZD1222 COVID-19 vaccine. Analyses pooled second doses at about 4 or about 12 weeks. Libraries were prepared by immunoSEQ multiplex PCR; TCRdb keeps only in-frame clonotypes and omits some of them. The sample yields some 130,000 clones, just under 95% seen once. V was cut by 3 bases and J by 14 bases, with 11 bases left in between. This CDR3 comprises 12 residues. CDR1 and CDR2 from the germline V gene are MNHEY and SVGAGI. This clonotype was obtained from an adult who received the AZD1222 COVID-19 vaccine. The sequencing here drew on peripheral blood, taken 28 days after the second AZD1222 dose. The V gene is TRBV6-5, the J gene TRBJ1-6, with TRBD1 as a possible D gene (5 bases). The CDR3 coding sequence is TGTGCCAGCAGTTATCAGGGAGGTTCCCTCCACTTT. Protein sequence: CASSYQGGSLHF.